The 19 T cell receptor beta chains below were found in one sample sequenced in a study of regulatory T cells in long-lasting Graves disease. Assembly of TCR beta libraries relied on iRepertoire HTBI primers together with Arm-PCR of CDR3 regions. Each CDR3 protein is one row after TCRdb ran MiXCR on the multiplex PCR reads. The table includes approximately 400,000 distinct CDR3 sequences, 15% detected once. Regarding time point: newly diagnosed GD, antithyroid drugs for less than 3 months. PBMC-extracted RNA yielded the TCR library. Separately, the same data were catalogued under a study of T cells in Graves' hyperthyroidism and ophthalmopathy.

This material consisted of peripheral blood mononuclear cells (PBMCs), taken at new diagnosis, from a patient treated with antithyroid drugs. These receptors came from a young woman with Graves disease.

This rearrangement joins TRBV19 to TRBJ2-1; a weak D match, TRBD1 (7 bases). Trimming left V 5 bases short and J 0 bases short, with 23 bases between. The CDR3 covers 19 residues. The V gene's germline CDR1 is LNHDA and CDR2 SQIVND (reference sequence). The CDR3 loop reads CASSVRGSYGGDSYNEQFF. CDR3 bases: TGTGCCAGTAGTGTCAGGGGGAGTTACGGGGGAGACTCCTACAATGAGCAGTTCTTC. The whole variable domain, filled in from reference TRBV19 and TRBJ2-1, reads DGGITQSPKYLFRKEGQNVTLSCEQNLNHDAMYWYRQDPGQGLRLIYYSQIVNDFQKGDIAEGYSVSREKKESFPLTVTSAQKNPTAFYLCASSVRGSYGGDSYNEQFFGPGTRLTVL.

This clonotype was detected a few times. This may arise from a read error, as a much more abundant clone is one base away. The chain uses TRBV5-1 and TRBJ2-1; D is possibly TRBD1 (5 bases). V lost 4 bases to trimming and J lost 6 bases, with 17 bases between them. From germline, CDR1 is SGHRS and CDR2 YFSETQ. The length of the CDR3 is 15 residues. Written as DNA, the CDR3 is TGCGCCAGCAGCCCTGGACATCTTAATGTCAATGAGCAGTTCTTC. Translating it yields CASSPGHLNVNEQFF.

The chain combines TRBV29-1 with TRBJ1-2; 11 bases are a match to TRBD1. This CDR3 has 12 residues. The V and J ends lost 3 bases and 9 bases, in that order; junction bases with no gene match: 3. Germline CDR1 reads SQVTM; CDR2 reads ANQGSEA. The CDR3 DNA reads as TGCAGCGTTGAGGGGACAGGGGGTCGCTACACCTTC. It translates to CSVEGTGGRYTF. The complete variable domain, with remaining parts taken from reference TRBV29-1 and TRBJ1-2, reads SAVISQKPSRDICQRGTSLTIQCQVDSQVTMMFWYRQQPGQSLTLIATANQGSEATYESGFVIDKFPISRPNLTFSTLTVSNMSPEDSSIYLCSVEGTGGRYTFGSGTRLTVV.

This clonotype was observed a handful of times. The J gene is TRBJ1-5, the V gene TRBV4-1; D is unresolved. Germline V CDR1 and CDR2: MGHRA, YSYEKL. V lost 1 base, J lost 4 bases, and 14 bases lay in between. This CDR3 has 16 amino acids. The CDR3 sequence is CASSQGVGQENQPQHF. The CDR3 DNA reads TGCGCCAGCAGCCAAGGGGTGGGCCAGGAGAATCAGCCCCAGCATTTT.

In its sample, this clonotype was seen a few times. CDR3 sequence: CSGTLNTEAFF. CDR3 DNA sequence: TGCAGCGGGACACTGAACACTGAAGCTTTCTTT. This sequence joins TRBV29-1 and TRBJ1-1; D is possibly TRBD1 (5 bases). CDR1 and CDR2 (germline): SQVTM, ANQGSEA. There are 11 residues in the CDR3. Trimming pared 7 bases from V and 0 bases from J, leaving 6 bases between.

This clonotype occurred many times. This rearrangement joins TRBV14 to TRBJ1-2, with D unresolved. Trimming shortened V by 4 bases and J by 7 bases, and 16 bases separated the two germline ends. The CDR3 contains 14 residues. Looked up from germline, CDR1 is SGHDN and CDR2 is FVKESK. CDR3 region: CASSPGGGSLGYTF. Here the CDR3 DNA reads TGTGCCAGCAGCCCAGGAGGTGGTAGTCTTGGCTACACCTTC.

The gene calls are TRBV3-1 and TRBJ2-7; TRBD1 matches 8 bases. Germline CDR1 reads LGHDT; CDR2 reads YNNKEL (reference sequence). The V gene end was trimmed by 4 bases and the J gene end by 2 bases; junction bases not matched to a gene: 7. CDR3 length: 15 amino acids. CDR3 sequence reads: CASSPGQGGTYEQYF. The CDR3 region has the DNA TGTGCCAGCAGCCCTGGACAGGGTGGGACCTACGAGCAGTACTTC.

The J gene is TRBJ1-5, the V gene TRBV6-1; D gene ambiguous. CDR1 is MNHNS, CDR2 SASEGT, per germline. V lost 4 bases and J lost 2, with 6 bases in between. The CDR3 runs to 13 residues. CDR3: CASSGWGNQPQHF. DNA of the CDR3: TGTGCCAGCAGTGGTTGGGGCAATCAGCCCCAGCATTTT.

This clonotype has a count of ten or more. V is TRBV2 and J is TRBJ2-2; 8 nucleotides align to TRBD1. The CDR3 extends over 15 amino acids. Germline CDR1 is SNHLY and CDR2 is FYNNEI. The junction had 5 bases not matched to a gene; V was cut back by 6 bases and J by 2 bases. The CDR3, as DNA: TGTGCCAGCAGGAACGGACAGGGCAACACCGGGGAGCTGTTTTTT. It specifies CASRNGQGNTGELFF.

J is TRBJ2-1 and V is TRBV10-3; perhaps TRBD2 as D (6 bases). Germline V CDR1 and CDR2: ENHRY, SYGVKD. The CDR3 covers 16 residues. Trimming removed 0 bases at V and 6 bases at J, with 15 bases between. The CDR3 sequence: CAISESPGVGINEQFF. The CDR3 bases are TGTGCCATCAGTGAGTCCCCGGGAGTAGGAATCAATGAGCAGTTCTTC.

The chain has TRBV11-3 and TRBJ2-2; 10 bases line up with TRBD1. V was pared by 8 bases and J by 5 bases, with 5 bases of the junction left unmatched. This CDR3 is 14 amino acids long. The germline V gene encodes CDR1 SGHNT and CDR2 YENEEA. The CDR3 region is CASAGQGETGELFF. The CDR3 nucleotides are TGTGCCAGCGCCGGACAGGGGGAGACCGGGGAGCTGTTTTTT.

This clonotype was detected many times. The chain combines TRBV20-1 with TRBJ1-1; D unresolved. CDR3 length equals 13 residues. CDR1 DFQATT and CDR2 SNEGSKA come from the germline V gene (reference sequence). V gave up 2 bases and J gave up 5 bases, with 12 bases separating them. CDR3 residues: CSARSPETTEAFF. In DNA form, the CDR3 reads TGCAGTGCTAGATCCCCCGAGACTACTGAAGCTTTCTTT.

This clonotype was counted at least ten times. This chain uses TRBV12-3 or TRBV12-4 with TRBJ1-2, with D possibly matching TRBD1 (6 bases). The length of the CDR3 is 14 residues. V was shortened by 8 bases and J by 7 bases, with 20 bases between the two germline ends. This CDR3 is CASRPPWGGGGYTF. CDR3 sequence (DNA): TGTGCCAGCCGTCCTCCTTGGGGAGGGGGTGGCTACACCTTC.

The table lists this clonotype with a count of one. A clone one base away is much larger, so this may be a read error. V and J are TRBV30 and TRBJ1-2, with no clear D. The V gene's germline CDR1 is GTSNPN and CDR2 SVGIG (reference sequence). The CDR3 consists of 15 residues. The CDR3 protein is CAFDARLTSNYSYTF. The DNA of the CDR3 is TGTGCCTTCGACGCGCGCCTTACCTCTAACTATAGCTACACCTTC.

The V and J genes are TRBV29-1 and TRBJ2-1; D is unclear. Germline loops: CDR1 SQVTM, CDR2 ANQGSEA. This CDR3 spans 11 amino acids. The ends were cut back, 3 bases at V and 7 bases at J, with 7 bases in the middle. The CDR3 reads CSVEDVNEQFF. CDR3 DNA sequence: TGCAGCGTTGAGGACGTAAATGAGCAGTTCTTC.

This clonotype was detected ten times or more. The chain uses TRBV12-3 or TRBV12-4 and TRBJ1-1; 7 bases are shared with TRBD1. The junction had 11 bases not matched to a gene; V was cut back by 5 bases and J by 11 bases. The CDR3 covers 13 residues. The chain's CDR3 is CASSPATGNAAFF. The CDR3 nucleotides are TGTGCCAGCAGTCCCGCGACAGGGAATGCGGCTTTCTTT.

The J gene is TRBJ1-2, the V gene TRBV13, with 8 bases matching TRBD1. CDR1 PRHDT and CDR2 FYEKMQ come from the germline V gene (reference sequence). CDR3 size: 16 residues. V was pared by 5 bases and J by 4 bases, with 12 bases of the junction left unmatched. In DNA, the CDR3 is TGTGCCAGCAGCGGCGAAAAAACGGGGACAGGCTATGGCTACACCTTC. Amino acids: CASSGEKTGTGYGYTF.

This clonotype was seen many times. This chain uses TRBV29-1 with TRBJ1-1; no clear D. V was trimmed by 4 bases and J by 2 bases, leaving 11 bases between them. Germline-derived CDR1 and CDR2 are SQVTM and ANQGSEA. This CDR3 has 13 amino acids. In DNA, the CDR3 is TGCAGCGTTGTAGTGGATGTAAACACTGAAGCTTTCTTT. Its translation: CSVVVDVNTEAFF.

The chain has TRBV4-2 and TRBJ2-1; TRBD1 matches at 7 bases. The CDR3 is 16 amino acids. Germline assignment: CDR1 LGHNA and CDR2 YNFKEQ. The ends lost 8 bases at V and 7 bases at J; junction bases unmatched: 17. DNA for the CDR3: TGTGCCAGCGGGATCCTAGGACAGGCTAGGGGGAATGAGCAGTTCTTC. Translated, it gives CASGILGQARGNEQFF.